Each of the 21 T cell receptor beta chains below was sequenced from the same sample in a study of CD8+CD57+ T cells in acquired aplastic anemia. It was genomic DNA that served as the template for profiling TCR beta VDJ and CDR3. Using its own MiXCR run on the reads, TCRdb lists one record per CDR3 protein. The data hold fewer than 300,000 distinct CDR3 sequences, with around 82% observed a single time. For sequencing, patients were chosen who had shown expansion of CD8+CD57+ cells by flow cytometry. Sequenced input: sorted CD4+, CD8+, or CD8+CD57+ T cells (not recorded which) from PBMCs. The receptors stem from a human donor with aplastic anemia.

With respect to this clonotype: At one end, the junction sequence differs from germline, possibly due to a read error. This sequence joins TRBV7-9 and TRBJ2-3; a possible D gene is TRBD2 (5 bases). Germline assignment: CDR1 SEHNR and CDR2 FQNEAQ (reference sequence). This CDR3 region has 14 residues. The CDR3 DNA reads TGTGCCAGCAGCTTAGAAGGAAGCCGGGATACGCAGGAGTTT. It codes for CASSLEGSRDTQEF. The variable domain in full, completed from reference TRBV7-9 and TRBJ2-3, reads DTGVSQNPRHKITKRGQNVTFRCDPISEHNRLYWYRQTLGQGPEFLTYFQNEAQLEKSRLLSDRFSAERPKGSFSTLEIQRTEQGDSAMYLCASSLEGSRDTQEFGPGTRLTVL.

The chain joins TRBV7-9 to TRBJ1-5, with 8 bases aligning to TRBD1. J lost 1 base, V lost 1 base, and 0 bases had no gene match. This CDR3 is 15 amino acids long. Germline CDR1 and CDR2: SEHNR and FQNEAQ (reference sequence). The chain's CDR3 is CASSLGTGSNQPQHF. The CDR3 DNA reads TGTGCCAGCAGCTTAGGGACAGGGAGCAATCAGCCCCAGCATTTT.

This clonotype was found many times. V is TRBV7-3 and J is TRBJ2-1; D uncertain. The CDR3 length is 15 residues. V was shortened by 5 bases and J by 0 bases, with 11 bases between the two germline ends. CDR1 and CDR2 (germline): SGHTA, FQGTGA. Here the CDR3 reads CASSAGRSSYNEQFF. The CDR3 DNA reads TGTGCCAGCAGCGCAGGACGGAGCTCCTACAATGAGCAGTTCTTC.

V is TRBV7-9 and J is TRBJ2-5; 9 bases match TRBD2. Looked up from germline, CDR1 is SEHNR and CDR2 is FQNEAQ (reference sequence). Trimming cost V 5 bases and J 3 bases; bases outside gene matches: 4. The CDR3 length is 14 residues. Written as DNA, the CDR3 is TGTGCCAGCAGCCTGACTAGCGGAAAAGAGACCCAGTACTTC. Protein product: CASSLTSGKETQYF.

The chain combines TRBV29-1 with TRBJ2-7, with 9 bases that match TRBD1. Germline trimming cut 4 bases from V and 1 base from J; bases unmatched to any gene: 5. Per germline, CDR1 SQVTM and CDR2 ANQGSEA. CDR3 length: 14 amino acids. Here the CDR3 DNA reads TGCAGCGTTGTAGGGACAGGGTCTTCCTACGAGCAGTACTTC. Protein product: CSVVGTGSSYEQYF.

The V and J genes are TRBV11-2 and TRBJ2-5, with 12 bases identical to TRBD2. This CDR3 has 16 amino acids. The germline gives CDR1 SGHAT, CDR2 FQNNGV. The trim removed 5 bases at V and 7 bases at J, leaving 11 bases unmatched. The CDR3 nucleotides read TGTGCCAGCAGCCAATCTAGCGGGGGGGCAGGGGGGACCCAGTACTTC. As protein: CASSQSSGGAGGTQYF.

J is TRBJ2-7 and V is TRBV7-6; perhaps TRBD1 as D (6 bases). The CDR3 is 18 amino acids. Between the trimmed V and J ends, which lost 4 bases and 4 bases, there was a span of 26 bases. From germline, CDR1 is SGHVS and CDR2 FNYEAQ. This CDR3 is CASSSPTGSEASLYEQYV. The CDR3 DNA follows: TGTGCCAGCAGCTCCCCTACAGGGAGTGAAGCTTCTTTGTACGAGCAGTACGTC.

V is TRBV7-2 and J is TRBJ2-3; possible D gene TRBD2, 7 bases. This CDR3 is 14 amino acids long. Trimming pared 5 bases from V and 6 bases from J, leaving 15 bases between. Germline V gene sequence: CDR1 SGHTA, CDR2 FQGNSA. CDR3 DNA sequence: TGTGCCAGCAGCAAAGGGGGGGGTCCCGATACGCAGTATTTT. Its protein product is CASSKGGGPDTQYF.

J is TRBJ2-3 and V is TRBV9; a weak D match, TRBD2 (5 bases). From germline, CDR1 is SGDLS and CDR2 YYNGEE. Trimming left V 0 bases short and J 7 bases short, with 12 bases between. The CDR3 loop spans 14 amino acids. In nucleotides, the CDR3 is TGTGCCAGCAGCGTAGAGGGAGATCCCCATACGCAGTATTTT. Amino acids: CASSVEGDPHTQYF.

For this clonotype: At one boundary the junction diverges from the germline segment, which might be a read error. This sequence joins TRBV2 and TRBJ2-3; no firm D call. Germline CDR1 reads SNHLY; CDR2 reads FYNNEI. This CDR3 contains 14 residues. CDR3 DNA sequence: TGTGCCAGCAGTTATGCTGGAAGCCATCATACCCAGTATTTT. This encodes CASSYAGSHHTQYF.

Notes on this clonotype: The junction differs from germline at one of its ends, possibly a read error. V and J are TRBV15 and TRBJ2-3, with 7 positions matching TRBD2. The CDR3 contains 14 residues. Germline V CDR1 and CDR2: LNHNV, YYDKDF (reference sequence). This chain's CDR3 is CASSGTSFTDTQYF. As DNA, the CDR3 is TGTGCCAGCAGCGGGACCTCCTTCACAGATACGCAGTATTTT.

About this clonotype itself: With a much larger clone just one base away, this may be a read error. DNA of the CDR3: TGTGCCAGCAGCGTAGAGGGCTATCCCCTGGTGAACACTTTCTTT. It yields the protein CASSVEGYPLVNTFF. The chain carries TRBV9 and TRBJ1-1; D remains unclear. CDR1 and CDR2 (germline): SGDLS, YYNGEE. V lost 0 bases to trimming and J lost 12 bases, with 21 bases between them. The CDR3 sequence is 15 residues long.

About this clonotype: The missing conserved phenylalanine or tryptophan at the end of this CDR3 makes a read error likely. No DNA is shown, since the ends of the CDR3 on it are uncertain; the CDR3 is the one TCRdb lists. This rearrangement joins TRBV2 to TRBJ2-1; the D call of TRBD1 is as the table states it, not checked on the DNA. Ends included, the CDR3 has 15 residues. The germline V gene has CDR1 SNHLY and CDR2 FYNNEI. CDR3 loop: CASGDGGTVTQYFGP.

The rearrangement links TRBV7-6 to TRBJ2-3; D might be TRBD1 (6 bases). This CDR3 is 15 amino acids long. V was clipped by 5 bases and J by 0 bases, with 12 bases between them. Germline V gives CDR1 SGHVS, CDR2 FNYEAQ. CDR3 protein: CASSEGGTSTDTQYF. The DNA for the CDR3 is TGTGCCAGCAGCGAAGGGGGTACTAGCACAGATACGCAGTATTTT.

As to this clonotype: In this CDR3 the conserved last residue, phenylalanine or tryptophan, is missing, so a read error is likely. The DNA is left out, because the CDR3 cannot be placed on it with certainty; the CDR3 is given as TCRdb lists it. This chain links TRBV2 with TRBJ1-1. The CDR3 is 15 amino acids long, termini counted. Germline values: CDR1 SNHLY, CDR2 FYNNEI. The CDR3 spells CASSVSRTENTEFFS.

About this clonotype: The conserved final phenylalanine or tryptophan is absent from the CDR3, which likely points to a read error. This chain joins TRBV2 and TRBJ1-2; D is ambiguous. Trimming shortened V by 3 bases and J by 10 bases, and 21 bases separated the two germline ends. The CDR3 is made up of 15 amino acids. CDR1 and CDR2 from the germline V gene are SNHLY and FYNNEI. Here the CDR3 reads CASSDGGVADAFYTH. CDR3 in DNA: TGTGCCAGCAGTGATGGTGGAGTGGCAGACGCTTTCTACACCCAC.

As for this clonotype: This is likely a read error, given that the CDR3 carries no conserved phenylalanine or tryptophan at its end. This chain uses TRBV7-2 with TRBJ1-1, with TRBD1 as a possible D gene (5 bases). Trimming took 6 bases from V and 2 from J, leaving 16 bases between them. The CDR3 is 15 residues long. Germline CDR1 reads SGHTA; CDR2 reads FQGNSA. The CDR3 nucleotides read TGTGCCAGCAGTGGGGCGGGAGGGGCCAACACTGAAGCTTTCCTT. It encodes CASSGAGGANTEAFL.

Worth noting for this clonotype: One junction end disagrees with the germline gene, perhaps due to a read error. The chain couples TRBV7-9 to TRBJ2-3; D perhaps matches TRBD1 (5 bases). Germline V CDR1 and CDR2: SEHNR, FQNEAQ (reference sequence). The CDR3 runs 14 residues. Written as DNA, the CDR3 is TGTGCCAGCAGCTTACCAGGACAACTCGATACTCAATCTTTT. Translation: CASSLPGQLDTQSF. The variable domain in full, with the rest retrieved from reference TRBV7-9 and TRBJ2-3, is DTGVSQNPRHKITKRGQNVTFRCDPISEHNRLYWYRQTLGQGPEFLTYFQNEAQLEKSRLLSDRFSAERPKGSFSTLEIQRTEQGDSAMYLCASSLPGQLDTQSFGPGTRLTVL.

The chain employs TRBV7-8 and TRBJ1-2; D is undetermined. Germline-derived CDR1 and CDR2 are SGHVS and FQNEAQ. With 3 bases removed from V and 11 bases from J, the gap between germline ends came to 25 bases. The CDR3 is made up of 16 amino acids. The CDR3, as DNA: TGTGCCAGCAGCTTGGAGAGAGGTCCCGATACGCAGTATTACACCTTC. It is translated as CASSLERGPDTQYYTF.

The gene calls are TRBV20-1 and TRBJ1-3, with D unclear. The V and J ends lost 2 bases and 0 bases respectively, with 11 bases between them. Per the germline V gene, CDR1 is DFQATT and CDR2 is SNEGSKA (reference sequence). This CDR3 spans 15 amino acids. The CDR3 DNA follows: TGCAGTGCTAGAATGAACAGTAACTCTGGAAACACCATATATTTT. Protein: CSARMNSNSGNTIYF.

This clonotype showed up just once. The chain links TRBV12-3 or TRBV12-4 to TRBJ2-7; 7 positions match TRBD1. Trimming cost V 1 base and J 10 bases; bases outside gene matches: 4. The CDR3 covers 12 residues. Here the CDR3 reads CASSLVGQLQYF. The CDR3 coding sequence is TGTGCCAGCAGTTTAGTGGGACAGCTCCAGTACTTC.